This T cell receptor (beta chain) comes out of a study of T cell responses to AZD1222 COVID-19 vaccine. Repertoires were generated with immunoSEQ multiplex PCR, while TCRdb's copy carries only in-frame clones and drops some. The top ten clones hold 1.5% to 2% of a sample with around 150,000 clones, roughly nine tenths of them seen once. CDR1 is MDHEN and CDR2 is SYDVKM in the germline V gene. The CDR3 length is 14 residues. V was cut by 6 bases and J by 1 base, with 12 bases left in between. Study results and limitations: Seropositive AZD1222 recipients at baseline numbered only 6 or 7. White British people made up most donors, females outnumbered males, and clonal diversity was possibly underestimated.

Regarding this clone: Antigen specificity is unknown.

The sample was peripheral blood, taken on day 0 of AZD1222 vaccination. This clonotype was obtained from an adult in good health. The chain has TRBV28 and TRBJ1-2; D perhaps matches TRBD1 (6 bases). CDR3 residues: CASSTGTINYGYTF. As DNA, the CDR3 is TGTGCCAGCAGCACAGGGACGATTAACTATGGCTACACCTTC.